These 17 T cell receptor beta chains came from one sample sequenced in a study of blood T cell repertoires in COVID-19. Repertoires were generated with immunoSEQ multiplex PCR, while TCRdb's copy carries only in-frame clones and drops some. Of around 300,000 clones listed, about nine tenths are singletons. The specimen sequenced was peripheral blood. The source of these receptors is a woman aged 40 to 50 who had recovered from COVID-19.

The chain employs TRBV18 and TRBJ2-5; D is unclear. Trimming took 3 bases from V and 2 from J, leaving 10 bases between them. The germline V gene has CDR1 KGHSH and CDR2 LQKENI. The length of the CDR3 is 14 residues. The CDR3 is CASSPQGVQETQYF. The CDR3 DNA follows: TGTGCCAGCTCACCTCAAGGAGTTCAAGAGACCCAGTACTTC.

This clone was seen only a few times. The genes are TRBV5-1 and TRBJ2-7, with a weak D call TRBD2 (5 bases). CDR1 SGHRS and CDR2 YFSETQ come from the germline V gene. V lost 3 bases and J 4 bases, leaving 8 bases between the germline ends. This CDR3 region has 12 residues. CDR3 residues: CASSSGLYEQYF. The CDR3 region has the DNA TGCGCCAGCAGCTCCGGACTTTACGAGCAGTACTTC.

The genes are TRBV13 and TRBJ1-2; unclear D gene. Germline V lookup: CDR1 PRHDT, CDR2 FYEKMQ (reference sequence). The CDR3 contains 12 residues. Trimming shortened V by 6 bases and J by 3 bases, and 8 bases separated the two germline ends. The CDR3 DNA follows: TGTGCCAGCAGTTCTAAAGACTATGGCTACACCTTC. Translated: CASSSKDYGYTF.

The rearrangement joins TRBV29-1 to TRBJ2-5; D ambiguous. The V end lost 4 bases, the J end lost 6 bases, and 9 bases lay between the germline ends. The CDR3 consists of 11 residues. Germline values: CDR1 SQVTM, CDR2 ANQGSEA. CDR3 sequence (DNA): TGCAGCGTTGCCCTGGAGAAGACCCAGTACTTC. Residues: CSVALEKTQYF.

The chain employs TRBV4-1 and TRBJ2-1; 7 bases line up with TRBD2. Germline V lookup: CDR1 MGHRA, CDR2 YSYEKL. V shed 6 bases and J 13 bases; nucleotides not matched to a gene: 6. The CDR3 consists of 11 residues. CDR3: CASRGGRDQFF. CDR3 bases: TGCGCCAGCAGAGGCGGGAGAGATCAGTTCTTC.

For this clone: The DNA is omitted, as the CDR3 cannot be located on it reliably, and the CDR3 follows TCRdb's listing. V gene TRBV28 combines with J gene TRBJ2-3; the table's TRBD1 call for D was not verified on the DNA. The germline CDR1 and CDR2 sequences are MDHEN and SYDVKM. The CDR3 length equals 15 residues, ends included. The CDR3 sequence: CASSSSGQAEDTQYF.

The CDR3 region has the DNA TGTGCCAGCAGCTTGGAGACAGAGGACTATGGCTACACCTTC. It yields the protein CASSLETEDYGYTF. The J gene is TRBJ1-2, the V gene TRBV5-6, with TRBD1 as a possible D gene (5 bases). V gave up 0 bases and J gave up 3 bases, with 9 bases separating them. The CDR3 is made up of 14 amino acids. Germline loops: CDR1 SGHDT, CDR2 YYEEEE.

This chain links TRBV4-1 with TRBJ2-1, with 11 bases matching TRBD2. The CDR3 contains 21 residues. The V gene end was trimmed by 3 bases and the J gene end by 0 bases; junction bases not matched to a gene: 16. Per the germline V gene, CDR1 is MGHRA and CDR2 is YSYEKL. CDR3 sequence reads: CASSHAQGLAGGPGSYNEQFF. The DNA of the CDR3 is TGCGCCAGCAGCCACGCCCAAGGGCTAGCGGGAGGCCCGGGCTCCTACAATGAGCAGTTCTTC.

V is TRBV19 and J is TRBJ2-7, with no clear D. The germline gives CDR1 LNHDA, CDR2 SQIVND (reference sequence). The CDR3 contains 13 residues. V dropped 3 bases and J dropped 3 bases, with 9 bases sitting between them. The chain's CDR3 is CASSMRQYYEQYF. CDR3 DNA: TGTGCCAGTAGTATGCGGCAATACTACGAGCAGTACTTC.

This clone was seen just once. The chain recombines TRBV11-3 with TRBJ2-7, with 9 bases lining up with TRBD1. The ends lost 4 bases at V and 0 bases at J; junction bases unmatched: 16. The germline CDR1 and CDR2 sequences are SGHNT and YENEEA. CDR3 length equals 19 residues. The CDR3 DNA reads TGTGCCAGCAGCTCGGTAGGGTTTGTGGGACAGGGTCTCTCCTACGAGCAGTACTTC. Residues: CASSSVGFVGQGLSYEQYF.

This CDR3 reads CASSSYRVPGELFF. CDR3 nucleotide sequence: TGTGCCAGCAGTTCCTACAGGGTCCCCGGGGAGCTGTTTTTT. J is TRBJ2-2 and V is TRBV27; D perhaps matches TRBD1 (6 bases). Germline CDR1 reads MNHEY; CDR2 reads SMNVEV (reference sequence). The V gene lost 4 bases and the J gene lost 6 bases, with 12 bases spanning the gap. This CDR3 contains 14 residues.

The chain uses TRBV4-2 and TRBJ2-1; 8 nucleotides line up with TRBD2. V shed 0 bases, J shed 9 bases, and the junction held 10 bases outside the gene matches. Germline CDR1 and CDR2: LGHNA and YNFKEQ. The CDR3 loop spans 16 amino acids. The CDR3 DNA reads as TGTGCCAGCAGCCAAGATAGCGGGGCGGGGCGGGGTGAGCAGTTCTTC. It yields the protein CASSQDSGAGRGEQFF.

The rearrangement uses TRBV9 and TRBJ2-1; 11 bases map to TRBD2. From germline, CDR1 is SGDLS and CDR2 YYNGEE. This CDR3 has 16 residues. Germline trimming cut 3 bases from V and 4 bases from J; bases unmatched to any gene: 6. Written as DNA, the CDR3 is TGTGCCAGCAGCGCGACTAGCGGGACGGGGTACAATGAGCAGTTCTTC. This codes for CASSATSGTGYNEQFF.

The chain carries TRBV28 and TRBJ1-2; TRBD1 matches at 9 bases. After removal of 5 bases from V and 4 bases from J, the junction contained 2 bases not matched to a gene. The germline gives CDR1 MDHEN, CDR2 SYDVKM. The CDR3 has 13 residues. CDR3 DNA sequence: TGTGCCAGCAGTCCACAGGGGGCCTATGGCTACACCTTC. Translating it yields CASSPQGAYGYTF.

This chain connects TRBV19 to TRBJ1-4; D not resolved. The germline V gene encodes CDR1 LNHDA and CDR2 SQIVND (reference sequence). The CDR3 consists of 15 residues. The germline V and J ends were trimmed by 2 bases and 5 bases, with 12 bases remaining between them. The chain's CDR3 is CASSIREGTNEKLFF. The CDR3 DNA follows: TGTGCCAGTAGTATACGGGAGGGTACCAATGAAAAACTGTTTTTT.

The chain couples TRBV18 to TRBJ2-4; 7 positions match TRBD2. Germline trimming cut 8 bases from V and 5 bases from J; bases unmatched to any gene: 12. Germline loops: CDR1 KGHSH, CDR2 LQKENI. The CDR3 runs to 15 residues. CDR3 region: CASPRERGGENIQYF. CDR3 sequence (DNA): TGTGCCAGCCCCCGGGAGCGGGGTGGGGAAAACATTCAGTACTTC.

The V and J genes are TRBV4-1 and TRBJ2-5; tentatively, D is TRBD1 (6 bases). V lost 1 base to trimming and J lost 3 bases, with 18 bases between them. CDR1 MGHRA and CDR2 YSYEKL come from the germline V gene. This CDR3 comprises 17 residues. Written as DNA, the CDR3 is TGCGCCAGCAGCCAAGTTGGGATCAACAGGGTCGAAGAGACCCAGTACTTC. This translates into CASSQVGINRVEETQYF.